The 2 T cell receptor beta chains given below trace back to one sample, sequenced in a study of cytomegalovirus exposure and HLA in healthy donors. The PCR made use of 60 Vbeta and 13 Jbeta primers. Sequencing used immunoSEQ multiplex PCR; TCRdb keeps in-frame clones, though not all of them. The table lists more than 100,000 clones, 60% to 85% of them singletons. The specimen was PBMCs. The receptor source for this set is a woman aged 40 to 55 in good health and CMV-seronegative.

This clone is a singleton in its sample. This chain uses TRBV14 with TRBJ1-6, with 9 bases that match TRBD1. CDR1 is SGHDN and CDR2 is FVKESK in the germline V gene. The CDR3 extends over 16 amino acids. After removal of 3 bases from V and 7 bases from J, the junction contained 7 bases not matched to a gene. CDR3 nucleotides: TGTGCCAGCAGCCACAGAGGACAGGGGTTGAATTCACCCCTCCACTTT. Its translation: CASSHRGQGLNSPLHF.

The gene calls are TRBV5-6 and TRBJ2-4; TRBD1 aligns across 10 bases. This CDR3 has 17 residues. After removal of 2 bases from V and 2 bases from J, the junction contained 7 bases not matched to a gene. Germline V CDR1 and CDR2: SGHDT, YYEEEE. CDR3 bases: TGTGCCAGCAGCTTACCTGGACAGGGGGGGACCAAAAACATTCAGTACTTC. As protein: CASSLPGQGGTKNIQYF.